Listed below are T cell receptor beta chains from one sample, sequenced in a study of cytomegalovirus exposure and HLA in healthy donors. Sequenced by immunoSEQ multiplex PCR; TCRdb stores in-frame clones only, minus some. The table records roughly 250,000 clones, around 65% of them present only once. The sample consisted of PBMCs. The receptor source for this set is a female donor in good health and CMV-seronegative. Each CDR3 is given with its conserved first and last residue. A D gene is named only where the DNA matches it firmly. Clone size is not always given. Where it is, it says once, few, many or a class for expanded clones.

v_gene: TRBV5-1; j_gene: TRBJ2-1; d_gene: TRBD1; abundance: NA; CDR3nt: TGCGCCAGCAGCTTGGGGGTAGGGGGCCGCAATGAGCAGTTCTTC; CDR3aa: CASSLGVGGRNEQFF
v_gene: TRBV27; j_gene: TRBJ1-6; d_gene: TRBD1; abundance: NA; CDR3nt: TGTGCCAGCAGTCCTGGGACAGGGCTCTATTATTCACCCCTCCACTTT; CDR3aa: CASSPGTGLYYSPLHF
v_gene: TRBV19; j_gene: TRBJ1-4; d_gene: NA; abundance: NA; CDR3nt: TGTGCCAGTAGTTTGCAGGGTAATGAAAAACTGTTTTTT; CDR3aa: CASSLQGNEKLFF
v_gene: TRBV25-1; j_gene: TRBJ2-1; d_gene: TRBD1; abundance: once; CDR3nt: TGTGCCAGCGCGAAGGACAGGGGACAATTCTTC; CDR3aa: CASAKDRGQFF
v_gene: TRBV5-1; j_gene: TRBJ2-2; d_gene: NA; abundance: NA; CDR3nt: TGCGCCAGCAGCTCCCAGGGCGGGGAGCTGTTTTTT; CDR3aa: CASSSQGGELFF
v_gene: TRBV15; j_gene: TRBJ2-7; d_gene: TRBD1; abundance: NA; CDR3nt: TGTGCCACCAGCAGGGGGACAGGGGGCGCGGCGTACTTC; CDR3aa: CATSRGTGGAAYF
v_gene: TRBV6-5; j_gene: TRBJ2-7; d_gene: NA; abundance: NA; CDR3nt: TGTGCCAGCAGTACTGGACACCTCTCCTACGAGCAGTACTTC; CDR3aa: CASSTGHLSYEQYF
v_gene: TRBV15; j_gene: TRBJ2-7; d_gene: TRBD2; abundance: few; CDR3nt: TGTGCCACCAGCAGAGCGGGACTAGCCTCAGTGCAGTACTTC; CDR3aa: CATSRAGLASVQYF
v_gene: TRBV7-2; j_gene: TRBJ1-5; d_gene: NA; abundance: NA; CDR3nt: TGTGCCAGCAGCTCGGACAGTAGCAATCAGCCCCAGCATTTT; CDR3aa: CASSSDSSNQPQHF
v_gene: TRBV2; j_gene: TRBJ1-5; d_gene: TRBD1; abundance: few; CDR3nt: TGTGCCAGCAGTGCACAGGGGCTAAGCAATCAGCCCCAGCATTTT; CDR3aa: CASSAQGLSNQPQHF
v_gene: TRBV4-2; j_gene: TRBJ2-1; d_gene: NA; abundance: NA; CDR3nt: TGTGCCAGCAGCTTGGGGGCGGGAGTTGTCCCCGACCCATACAATGAGCAGTTCTTC; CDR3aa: CASSLGAGVVPDPYNEQFF
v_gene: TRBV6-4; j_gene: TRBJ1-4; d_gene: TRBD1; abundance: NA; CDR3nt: TGTGCCAGCACGGGGACAGGGCCCTACAGCGGTGAAAAACTGTTTTTT; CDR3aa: CASTGTGPYSGEKLFF
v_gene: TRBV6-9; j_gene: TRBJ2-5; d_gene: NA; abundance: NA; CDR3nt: TGTGCCAGCAGCGTTTTTAAGGGGTCGGAGCAGTACTTC; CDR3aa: CASSVFKGSEQYF
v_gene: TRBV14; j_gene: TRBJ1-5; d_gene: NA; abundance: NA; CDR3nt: TGTGCCAGCAGCCAAGATGGGGCAGGCAATCAGCCCCAGCATTTT; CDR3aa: CASSQDGAGNQPQHF
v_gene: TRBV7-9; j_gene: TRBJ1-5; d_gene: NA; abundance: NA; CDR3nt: TGTTCCAGCAGCTTAGACAGCTATCAGCCCCAGCATTTT; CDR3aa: CSSSLDSYQPQHF
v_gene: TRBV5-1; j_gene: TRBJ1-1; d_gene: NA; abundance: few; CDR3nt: TGCGCCAGCAGCTCGACAGAGAACACTGAAGCTTTCTTT; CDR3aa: CASSSTENTEAFF
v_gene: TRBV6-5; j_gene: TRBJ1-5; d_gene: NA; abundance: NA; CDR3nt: TGTGCCAGCAGGCGGGGGGCGGTGGGACAGCCCCAGCATTTT; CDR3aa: CASRRGAVGQPQHF
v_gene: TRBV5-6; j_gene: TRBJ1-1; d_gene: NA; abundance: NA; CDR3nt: TGTGCCAGCAGCCTCGGGACTCTAATTGATCGGGCTTTCTTT; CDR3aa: CASSLGTLIDRAFF
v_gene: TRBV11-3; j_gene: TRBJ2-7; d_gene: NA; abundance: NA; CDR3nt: TGTGCCAGCAAAAGGACACCGTCCTACGAGCAGTACTTC; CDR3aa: CASKRTPSYEQYF
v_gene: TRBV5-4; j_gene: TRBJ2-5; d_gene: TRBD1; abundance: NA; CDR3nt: TGTGCCAGCAGCTTGGGGACAGGGATCCAAGAGACCCAGTACTTC; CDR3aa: CASSLGTGIQETQYF
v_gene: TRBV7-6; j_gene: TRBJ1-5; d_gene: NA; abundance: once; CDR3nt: TGTGCCAGCAGTTCCGGGATAAGCAATCAGCCCCAGCATTTT; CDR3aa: CASSSGISNQPQHF
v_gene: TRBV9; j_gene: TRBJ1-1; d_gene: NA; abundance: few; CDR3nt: TGTGCCAGCAGCCTGGCCCCGAACACTGAAGCTTTCTTT; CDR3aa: CASSLAPNTEAFF
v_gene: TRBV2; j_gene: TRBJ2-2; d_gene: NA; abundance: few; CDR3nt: TGTGCCAGCAGTGAAGCGCGGTTTACCGGGGAGCTGTTTTTT; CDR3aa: CASSEARFTGELFF